The clone carrying this T cell receptor beta chain has a handful of counts. Its antigen is still unknown. This CDR3 contains 13 residues. Germline-derived CDR1 and CDR2 are KGHDR and SFDVKD. V trimming: 4 bases; J trimming: 6 bases; junction bases outside the gene matches: 4. The source of the sample is a study of T-cell memory formation after mild COVID-19. Overall study findings and caveats: The finding that pre-infection memory included some responding clones suggested that cross-reactive memory joined. Researchers report contracting CD4+ clones mostly in CM and EM, with CD8+ clones in EMRA. Among clones contracting day 15 to 85, CD4/CD8 was balanced, whereas later expanders leaned CD4+.

TCRdb processed the 5' RACE reads anew with MiXCR; each CDR3 protein has one entry. The table shows some 150,000 distinct CDR3 sequences, with about 5.7% occurring only once. The sequence derives from an adult woman who had mild COVID-19 (a few samples of this study predate the infection). Cell type and time point are not known. Specimen: PBMCs or a T cell subset sorted from them (not recorded which). The chain is built from TRBV24-1 and TRBJ1-1; 7 positions match TRBD1. CDR3 amino acids: CATSDPGQAEAFF. The CDR3 region has the DNA TGTGCCACCAGTGACCCTGGACAGGCTGAAGCTTTCTTT.